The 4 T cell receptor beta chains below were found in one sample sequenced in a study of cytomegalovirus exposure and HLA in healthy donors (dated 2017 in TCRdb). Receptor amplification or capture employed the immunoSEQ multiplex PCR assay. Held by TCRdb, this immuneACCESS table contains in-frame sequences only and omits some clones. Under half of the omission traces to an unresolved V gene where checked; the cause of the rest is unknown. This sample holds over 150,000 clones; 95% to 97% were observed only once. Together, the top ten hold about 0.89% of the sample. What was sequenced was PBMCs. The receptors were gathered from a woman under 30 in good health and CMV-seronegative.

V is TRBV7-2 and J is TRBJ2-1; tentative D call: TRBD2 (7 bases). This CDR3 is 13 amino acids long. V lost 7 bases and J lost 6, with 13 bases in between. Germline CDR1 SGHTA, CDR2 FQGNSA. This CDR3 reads CASKLGGGNEQFF. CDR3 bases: TGTGCCAGCAAGTTAGGGGGGGGCAATGAGCAGTTCTTC.

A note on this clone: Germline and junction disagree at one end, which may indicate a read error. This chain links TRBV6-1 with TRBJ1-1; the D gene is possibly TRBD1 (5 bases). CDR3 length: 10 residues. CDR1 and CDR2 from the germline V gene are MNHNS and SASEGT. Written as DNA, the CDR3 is TGTGCCAGCAGCTGGGTGAAACAGGCATTT. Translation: CASSWVKQAF.

CDR3 in DNA: TGTGCCAGCAGCTTATCGTATCTACAGGGAATCTATGGCTACACCTTC. It yields the protein CASSLSYLQGIYGYTF. The gene calls are TRBV7-8 and TRBJ1-2, with D possibly being TRBD1 (6 bases). The CDR3 is made up of 16 amino acids. V shed 2 bases and J shed 4 bases, with 17 bases lying between them. Per germline, CDR1 SGHVS and CDR2 FQNEAQ.

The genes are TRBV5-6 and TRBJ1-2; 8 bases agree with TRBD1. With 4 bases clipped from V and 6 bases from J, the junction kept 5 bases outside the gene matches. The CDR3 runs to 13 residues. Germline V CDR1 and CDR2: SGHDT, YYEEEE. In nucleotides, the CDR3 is TGTGCCAGCAGCCCGGACAGGGACCATGGCTACACCTTC. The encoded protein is CASSPDRDHGYTF.